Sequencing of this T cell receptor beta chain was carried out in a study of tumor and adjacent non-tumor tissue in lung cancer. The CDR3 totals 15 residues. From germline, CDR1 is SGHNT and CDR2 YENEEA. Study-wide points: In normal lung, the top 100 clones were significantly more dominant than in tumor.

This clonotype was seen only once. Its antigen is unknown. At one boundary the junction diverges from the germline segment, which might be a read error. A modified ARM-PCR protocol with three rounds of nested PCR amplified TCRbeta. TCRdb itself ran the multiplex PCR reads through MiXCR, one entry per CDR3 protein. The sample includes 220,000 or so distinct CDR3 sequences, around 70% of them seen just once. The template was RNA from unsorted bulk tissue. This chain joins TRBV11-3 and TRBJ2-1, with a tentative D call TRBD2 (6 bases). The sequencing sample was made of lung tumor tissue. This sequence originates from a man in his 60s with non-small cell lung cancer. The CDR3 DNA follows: TGTGCCAGCAGCTCCCTAGTGGGAGGTTGCAATAAGCAGTTCTTC. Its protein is CASSSLVGGCNKQFF.